Presented here are 23 T cell receptor beta chains from one specimen sequenced in a study of PD-1 blockade in classical Hodgkin lymphoma. Repertoires were generated with immunoSEQ multiplex PCR, while TCRdb's copy carries only in-frame clones and drops some. The sample records approximately 25,000 clones, more than 60% being singletons. Every patient was affected by relapse after autologous stem cell transplantation, while exposure to brentuximab vedotin was not uniform. Sequences were derived from peripheral blood mononuclear cells (PBMCs), sampled before the second cycle of nivolumab. All receptors derive from a human donor with classical Hodgkin lymphoma.

As concerns this clone: In the same sample, other DNA sequences code for this CDR3. This chain connects TRBV7-3 to TRBJ2-1, with 10 bases lining up with TRBD2. This CDR3 contains 14 residues. Looked up from germline, CDR1 is SGHTA and CDR2 is FQGTGA. J gave up 6 bases and V 8 bases, and 7 bases lay outside the gene matches. The CDR3 reads CASSRLAGPNEQFF. Written as DNA, the CDR3 is TGTGCCAGCTCAAGACTAGCGGGCCCCAATGAGCAGTTCTTC.

V is TRBV25-1 and J is TRBJ2-3; 11 bases are shared with TRBD2. Germline V gene lookup returns CDR1 MGHDK and CDR2 SYGVNS. V lost 4 bases to trimming and J lost 2 bases; unmatched junction nucleotides: 5. This CDR3 is 16 amino acids long. CDR3 DNA: TGTGCCAGCAGTGTGGGACTAGCGGAGTTCACAGATACGCAGTATTTT. Amino acid sequence: CASSVGLAEFTDTQYF.

The chain employs TRBV5-4 and TRBJ1-4; weak D call: TRBD1 (5 bases). The CDR3 sequence is 15 residues long. Germline CDR1 SGHNT, CDR2 YYREEE (reference sequence). The germline V and J ends were trimmed by 4 bases and 4 bases, with 14 bases remaining between them. The CDR3 loop is CASSRGKGFNEKLFF. In nucleotides, the CDR3 is TGTGCCAGCAGCCGAGGAAAGGGGTTTAATGAAAAACTGTTTTTT.

The chain recombines TRBV27 with TRBJ2-5; unclear D gene. CDR3 size: 13 residues. The germline V and J ends were trimmed by 7 bases and 2 bases, with 11 bases remaining between them. CDR1 is MNHEY, CDR2 SMNVEV, per germline (reference sequence). CDR3 region: CASIGGEQETQYF. As DNA, the CDR3 is TGTGCCAGCATCGGCGGTGAGCAAGAGACCCAGTACTTC.

This clone showed up just once. Other DNA sequences in the same sample also yield this CDR3. The CDR3 DNA is TGTGCCAGCAGCCCGGGACAGCAAGAGACCCAGTACTTC. This gives the protein CASSPGQQETQYF. The gene calls are TRBV7-3 and TRBJ2-5; 7 positions match TRBD1. This CDR3 has 13 residues. Germline V gene lookup returns CDR1 SGHTA and CDR2 FQGTGA. The J segment lost 2 bases and the V segment lost 5 bases, leaving 2 bases of the junction unmatched.

This clone was detected only once. The V gene is TRBV11-2, the J gene TRBJ2-7; no definite D call. The CDR3 has 12 residues. The V and J ends lost 4 bases and 0 bases respectively, with 4 bases between them. CDR1 and CDR2 from the germline V gene are SGHAT and FQNNGV. CDR3 in amino acids: CASSYDSYEQYF. Written as DNA, the CDR3 is TGTGCCAGCAGCTACGACTCCTACGAGCAGTACTTC.

The chain uses TRBV2 and TRBJ1-5, with unresolved D. This CDR3 has 12 residues. V was pared by 3 bases and J by 4 bases, with 4 bases between. Germline lookup yields CDR1 SNHLY and CDR2 FYNNEI. Here the CDR3 DNA reads TGTGCCAGCAGTGAGGGAAATCAGCCCCAGCATTTT. Translating gives CASSEGNQPQHF.

This chain connects TRBV28 to TRBJ2-3, with 9 positions matching TRBD2. The CDR3 totals 17 residues. CDR1 MDHEN and CDR2 SYDVKM come from the germline V gene. V shed 7 bases and J 2 bases; nucleotides not matched to a gene: 13. The CDR3 bases are TGTGCCAGCACGAGACTAGCGGAATTCGCCATCACAGATACGCAGTATTTT. This gives the protein CASTRLAEFAITDTQYF.

The chain recombines TRBV9 with TRBJ1-2; D ambiguous. Looked up from germline, CDR1 is SGDLS and CDR2 is YYNGEE. The CDR3 runs to 14 residues. The V end was cut by 0 bases, the J end by 4 bases, with 10 bases between. The CDR3 DNA follows: TGTGCCAGCAGCGTAGCTAACGGCTTCTATGGCTACACCTTC. This sequence encodes CASSVANGFYGYTF.

This clone was recorded only once. V usage is TRBV6-5 and J usage is TRBJ1-5; D not resolved. V was pared by 6 bases and J by 4 bases, with 10 bases between. The CDR3 has 13 amino acids. Germline assignment: CDR1 MNHEY and CDR2 SVGAGI. DNA for the CDR3: TGTGCCAGCAGGAGACGGGTGAATCAGCCCCAGCATTTT. Protein: CASRRRVNQPQHF.

This rearrangement joins TRBV11-2 to TRBJ2-1, with a possible D match to TRBD2 (5 bases). CDR1 SGHAT and CDR2 FQNNGV come from the germline V gene. This CDR3 has 12 amino acids. V lost 7 bases and J 9 bases, leaving 13 bases between the germline ends. CDR3 bases: TGTGCCAGCACGCCCGGCCGGGGTGAGCAGTTCTTC. Its translation is CASTPGRGEQFF.

The table lists this clone with a few counts. V gene TRBV27 combines with J gene TRBJ1-2, with D possibly matching TRBD1 (5 bases). Trimming removed 5 bases from V and 5 bases from J, with 15 bases in between. Germline CDR1 is MNHEY and CDR2 is SMNVEV (reference sequence). The CDR3 runs 14 residues. This chain's CDR3 is CASSDGFGTYGYTF. CDR3 nucleotides: TGTGCCAGCAGTGACGGTTTTGGGACGTATGGCTACACCTTC.

This sequence joins TRBV6-1 and TRBJ1-5; 7 nucleotides agree with TRBD1. After removal of 7 bases from V and 0 bases from J, the junction contained 3 bases not matched to a gene. There are 14 residues in the CDR3. Germline CDR1 reads MNHNS; CDR2 reads SASEGT. In DNA, the CDR3 is TGTGCCAGCACCGGGACAGTTAGCAATCAGCCCCAGCATTTT. Amino acids: CASTGTVSNQPQHF.

The genes are TRBV18 and TRBJ2-2; D might be TRBD2 (6 bases). The CDR3 loop spans 17 amino acids. Germline V lookup: CDR1 KGHSH, CDR2 LQKENI. The V gene lost 3 bases and the J gene lost 1 base, with 15 bases spanning the gap. The CDR3 bases are TGTGCCAGCTCACCTCTGTTTAGCGGAGGGAACACCGGGGAGCTGTTTTTT. This sequence encodes CASSPLFSGGNTGELFF.

The chain links TRBV21-1 to TRBJ1-1. TRBV21-1 is a pseudogene. This CDR3 has 13 amino acids. The CDR3 DNA reads as TGTGCCAGCAGCAAAGCGAAAAGCTCTGAAGCTTTCTTT. Translation gives CASSKAKSSEAFF.

The chain employs TRBV6-5 and TRBJ2-2; the D gene is possibly TRBD2 (5 bases). V shed 0 bases and J shed 3 bases, with 11 bases lying between them. Looked up from germline, CDR1 is MNHEY and CDR2 is SVGAGI. This CDR3 spans 16 amino acids. The DNA for the CDR3 is TGTGCCAGCAGTTACTCGACTGGGGAGTACACCGGGGAGCTGTTTTTT. The encoded protein is CASSYSTGEYTGELFF.

The chain links TRBV2 to TRBJ2-7; D is possibly TRBD2 (7 bases). The CDR3 is 16 residues long. Germline V gene sequence: CDR1 SNHLY, CDR2 FYNNEI. V lost 1 base and J lost 3, with 16 bases in between. The CDR3 is CASSEGGGASGYEQYF. CDR3 DNA sequence: TGTGCCAGCAGTGAAGGAGGGGGGGCTAGCGGCTACGAGCAGTACTTC.

The genes are TRBV7-9 and TRBJ2-1; D may correspond to TRBD1 or TRBD2 (5 bases each). This CDR3 has 13 amino acids. Germline CDR1 is SEHNR and CDR2 is FQNEAQ (reference sequence). V lost 1 base to trimming and J lost 8 bases, with 9 bases between them. The CDR3 sequence: CASSLGGLDEQFF. The CDR3 DNA follows: TGTGCCAGCAGCTTAGGGGGGTTAGATGAGCAGTTCTTC.

The chain recombines TRBV5-8 with TRBJ2-7, with a weak D call TRBD2 (6 bases). Per germline, CDR1 SGHTS and CDR2 YDEGEE. The CDR3 is 20 residues long. The V end lost 1 base, the J end lost 4 bases, and 30 bases lay between the germline ends. CDR3 in DNA: TGTGCCAGCAGCTTGAAGGAAACCAAAGAACCGGGGGATAAGATGTACGAGCAGTACTTC. Protein product: CASSLKETKEPGDKMYEQYF. Full variable domain (missing parts from reference TRBV5-8 and TRBJ2-7): EAGVTQSPTHLIKTRGQQATLRCSPISGHTSVYWYQQALGLGLQFLLWYDEGEERNRGNFPPRFSGRQFPNYSSELNVNALELEDSALYLCASSLKETKEPGDKMYEQYFGPGTRLTVT.

This chain joins TRBV4-2 and TRBJ2-2, with 9 positions matching TRBD2. The CDR3 contains 16 residues. The V segment lost 3 bases and the J segment 2 bases; nucleotides outside the gene matches: 4. CDR1 is LGHNA and CDR2 is YNFKEQ in the germline V gene. In nucleotides, the CDR3 is TGTGCCAGCAGCCAGGTTAGCGGGGGAAACACCGGGGAGCTGTTTTTT. It yields the protein CASSQVSGGNTGELFF.

This clone came up once. The chain joins TRBV27 to TRBJ1-1, with a possible D match to TRBD1 (6 bases). V lost 5 bases and J lost 4, with 14 bases in between. In germline, CDR1 is MNHEY, CDR2 SMNVEV (reference sequence). The CDR3 has 14 amino acids. CDR3 in amino acids: CASSRWTDGTEAFF. The CDR3 nucleotides read TGTGCCAGCAGTCGTTGGACAGACGGCACTGAAGCTTTCTTT.

V is TRBV5-1 and J is TRBJ2-5; 14 bases are shared with TRBD2. The V gene's germline CDR1 is SGHRS and CDR2 YFSETQ. This CDR3 contains 16 residues. After removal of 3 bases from V and 5 bases from J, the junction contained 6 bases not matched to a gene. The CDR3 DNA reads TGCGCCAGCAGCTCCGGACTAGCGGGAGGTGAGGAGACCCAGTACTTC. As protein: CASSSGLAGGEETQYF. Variable domain in full (rest from reference TRBV5-1 and TRBJ2-5): KAGVTQTPRYLIKTRGQQVTLSCSPISGHRSVSWYQQTPGQGLQFLFEYFSETQRNKGNFPGRFSGRQFSNSRSEMNVSTLELGDSALYLCASSSGLAGGEETQYFGPGTRLLVL.

The V call is TRBV28, the J call TRBJ2-3; 9 nucleotides match TRBD1. Germline CDR1 MDHEN, CDR2 SYDVKM. This CDR3 has 15 residues. The V gene end was trimmed by 10 bases and the J gene end by 6 bases; junction bases not matched to a gene: 14. CDR3 bases: TGTGCCACCGAAAGCTTGGGACAGGGCCGGGATACGCAGTATTTT. This gives the protein CATESLGQGRDTQYF.